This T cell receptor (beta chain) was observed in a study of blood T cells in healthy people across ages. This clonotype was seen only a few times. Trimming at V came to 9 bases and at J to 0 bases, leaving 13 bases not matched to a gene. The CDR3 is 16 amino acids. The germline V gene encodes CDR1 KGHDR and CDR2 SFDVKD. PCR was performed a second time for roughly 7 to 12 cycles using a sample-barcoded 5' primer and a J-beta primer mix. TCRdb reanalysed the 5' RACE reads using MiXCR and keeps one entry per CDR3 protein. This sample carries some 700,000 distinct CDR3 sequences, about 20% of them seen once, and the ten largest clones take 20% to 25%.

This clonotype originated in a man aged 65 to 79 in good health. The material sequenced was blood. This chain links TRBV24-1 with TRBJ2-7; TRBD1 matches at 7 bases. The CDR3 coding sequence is TGTGCCACCCCTATGATTTACAGGACAGGCTCCTACGAGCAGTACGTC. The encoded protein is CATPMIYRTGSYEQYV.